The 27 T cell receptor beta chains presented below share a single source sample, sequenced in a study of T cells in Graves' hyperthyroidism and ophthalmopathy. RNA transcripts provided the source from which TCR beta CDR3 regions were amplified. A first-round RT-PCR of the TCR CDR3 used the HTBI primer set. One entry per CDR3 protein, called by TCRdb with MiXCR from the multiplex PCR reads. This table holds more than 550,000 distinct CDR3 sequences, around 20% found once. Material: blood. These receptor sequences come from a woman between 45 and 65 years old with Graves' hyperthyroidism that later progressed to Graves' ophthalmopathy.

Of note for this clonotype: A much larger clone sits a single nucleotide away, making a read error possible. The chain links TRBV18 to TRBJ1-2; tentatively, D is TRBD1 (5 bases). Germline values: CDR1 KGHSH, CDR2 LQKENI. V was shortened by 3 bases and J by 2 bases, with 16 bases between the two germline ends. The CDR3 runs 16 residues. CDR3 amino acids: CASSPPGLPQNYGYTF. The CDR3 DNA follows: TGTGCCAGCTCACCTCCGGGACTGCCCCAGAACTATGGCTACACCTTC. Full variable domain (rest looked up from reference TRBV18 and TRBJ1-2): NAGVMQNPRHLVRRRGQEARLRCSPMKGHSHVYWYRQLPEEGLKFMVYLQKENIIDESGMPKERFSAEFPKEGPSILRIQQVVRGDSAAYFCASSPPGLPQNYGYTFGSGTRLTVV.

This clonotype was counted at least ten times. The chain carries TRBV3-1 and TRBJ2-5; D is undetermined. V lost 1 base, J lost 2 bases, and 5 bases lay in between. This CDR3 has 13 residues. CDR1 LGHDT and CDR2 YNNKEL come from the germline V gene (reference sequence). The CDR3 loop is CASSQVRQETQYF. The CDR3 DNA is TGTGCCAGCAGCCAAGTGCGTCAAGAGACCCAGTACTTC.

In its sample, this clonotype was seen a few times. Relative to the germline gene, one junction end is altered; a read error may explain this. The chain is built from TRBV7-7 and TRBJ1-5, with unresolved D. Germline V gene lookup returns CDR1 SSHAT and CDR2 FNYEAQ (reference sequence). The CDR3 has 11 residues. The DNA for the CDR3 is TGTGCTAGCAGCTGTGTCGGGCCCCAGCATTTT. The encoded protein is CASSCVGPQHF.

This clonotype has just a few counts. The rearrangement joins TRBV20-1 to TRBJ2-5, with a weak D call TRBD2 (7 bases). CDR3 length: 13 amino acids. Germline V gene lookup returns CDR1 DFQATT and CDR2 SNEGSKA (reference sequence). V dropped 5 bases and J dropped 1 base, with 11 bases sitting between them. Written as DNA, the CDR3 is TGCAGTGCTGGACGGGGGGCCCAAGAGACCCAGTACTTC. This gives the protein CSAGRGAQETQYF.

With regard to this clonotype: One junction end does not reproduce the germline sequence, and a read error may be involved. The chain recombines TRBV10-3 with TRBJ2-5, with D perhaps given as TRBD1 or TRBD2 (6 bases each). The CDR3 is 13 amino acids. CDR1 is ENHRY, CDR2 SYGVKD, per germline. This CDR3 reads CATSEGGKETQYF. As DNA, the CDR3 is TGTGCCACCAGTGAGGGGGGTAAAGAGACCCAGTACTTC.

This clonotype was seen a few times. The V and J genes are TRBV3-1 and TRBJ1-4; D not certain. Germline V gives CDR1 LGHDT, CDR2 YNNKEL (reference sequence). The CDR3 contains 15 residues. Trimming took 1 base from V and 8 from J, leaving 14 bases between them. CDR3 residues: CASSQGPGSREKLFF. In DNA form, the CDR3 reads TGTGCCAGCAGCCAAGGACCCGGGTCTAGGGAAAAACTGTTTTTT.

This clonotype was observed at least ten times. This rearrangement joins TRBV20-1 to TRBJ2-7, with unresolved D. The germline V gene has CDR1 DFQATT and CDR2 SNEGSKA (reference sequence). This CDR3 has 16 amino acids. V dropped 2 bases and J dropped 6 bases, with 23 bases sitting between them. In nucleotides, the CDR3 is TGCAGTGCTAGACCCCCCCCCCAACTTCACGGTTTCGAGCAGTACTTC. This translates into CSARPPPQLHGFEQYF.

V usage is TRBV19 and J usage is TRBJ1-2; tentative D call: TRBD1 (5 bases). Deletions cut 3 bases from V and 4 bases from J, with 12 bases between. This CDR3 comprises 14 residues. Germline V gene sequence: CDR1 LNHDA, CDR2 SQIVND (reference sequence). The CDR3 protein is CASSILGPFYGYTF. CDR3 DNA: TGTGCCAGTAGTATCCTGGGACCCTTCTATGGCTACACCTTC.

This clonotype was detected ten times or more. The rearrangement uses TRBV20-1 and TRBJ1-1; 12 nucleotides line up with TRBD1. Germline V CDR1 and CDR2: DFQATT, SNEGSKA (reference sequence). The V and J ends lost 5 bases and 5 bases, in that order; junction bases with no gene match: 9. CDR3 size: 15 residues. The CDR3 loop is CSADGTGGVSTEAFF. The DNA for the CDR3 is TGCAGTGCTGACGGGACAGGGGGCGTGAGTACTGAAGCTTTCTTT.

This clonotype was found many times. The chain couples TRBV12-5 to TRBJ1-1; TRBD1 might be the D (6 bases). The germline CDR1 and CDR2 sequences are LGHNT and FRNRAP. The CDR3 consists of 13 residues. The V and J ends lost 5 bases and 10 bases respectively, with 17 bases between them. CDR3 bases: TGTGCTAGTGGTGCGGGGACACGCAATGGAGCTTTCTTT. Translating it yields CASGAGTRNGAFF.

There are many counts of this clonotype. V gene TRBV20-1 combines with J gene TRBJ2-7, with D tentatively TRBD2 (6 bases). The germline V gene has CDR1 DFQATT and CDR2 SNEGSKA (reference sequence). V shed 1 base and J shed 3 bases, with 13 bases lying between them. This CDR3 is built from 14 residues. CDR3 in amino acids: CSARGAGTLYEQYF. The CDR3 DNA sequence: TGCAGTGCTAGAGGAGCGGGTACCCTCTACGAGCAGTACTTC.

This clonotype was seen at least ten times. V is TRBV20-1 and J is TRBJ2-1; 11 nucleotides match TRBD1. Germline CDR1 reads DFQATT; CDR2 reads SNEGSKA (reference sequence). V dropped 1 base and J dropped 4; count of bases not matched to a gene: 3. CDR3 length: 15 amino acids. CDR3 DNA: TGCAGTGCTAGAGCCGGGACAGGGGGTTACAATGAGCAGTTCTTC. It encodes CSARAGTGGYNEQFF.

As for this clonotype: Germline and junction disagree at one end, which may indicate a read error. The chain combines TRBV5-1 with TRBJ1-5; TRBD1 is a possible D gene (5 bases). The germline V gene has CDR1 SGHRS and CDR2 YFSETQ. The CDR3 runs 14 residues. CDR3 residues: CAGSLGQSNQPQHF. In DNA form, the CDR3 reads TGCGCCGGCAGCTTGGGGCAGTCTAATCAGCCCCAGCATTTT. The whole variable domain, filled in from reference TRBV5-1 and TRBJ1-5, reads KAGVTQTPRYLIKTRGQQVTLSCSPISGHRSVSWYQQTPGQGLQFLFEYFSETQRNKGNFPGRFSGRQFSNSRSEMNVSTLELGDSALYLCAGSLGQSNQPQHFGDGTRLSIL.

The chain combines TRBV25-1 with TRBJ2-3; TRBD1 matches at 7 bases. Unmatched junction bases numbered 7, after V lost 4 bases and J lost 3 bases. The CDR3 has 15 amino acids. The germline V gene has CDR1 MGHDK and CDR2 SYGVNS. The CDR3 loop is CASSGQGQNTDTQYF. CDR3 DNA: TGTGCCAGCAGTGGTCAGGGACAGAATACAGATACGCAGTATTTT.

In regard to this clonotype: Relative to the germline gene, one junction end is altered; a read error may explain this. This sequence joins TRBV15 and TRBJ1-5; D unclear. This CDR3 comprises 14 residues. Germline CDR1 is LNHNV and CDR2 is YYDKDF (reference sequence). This chain's CDR3 is CATNRDLGNQPQHF. In nucleotides, the CDR3 is TGTGCCACCAACAGAGATTTAGGAAATCAGCCCCAGCATTTT.

This clonotype was counted many times. This sequence joins TRBV6-1 and TRBJ2-5; 10 nucleotides line up with TRBD1. CDR1 is MNHNS and CDR2 is SASEGT in the germline V gene. The V segment lost 4 bases and the J segment 5 bases; nucleotides outside the gene matches: 7. The CDR3 spans 15 residues. The DNA for the CDR3 is TGTGCCAGCAGTGCCAGGACAGGGGGGTGGGAGACCCAGTACTTC. Translated, it gives CASSARTGGWETQYF.

About this clonotype: One base away lies a much larger clone, so this may be a sequencing read error. The chain carries TRBV6-2 or TRBV6-3 and TRBJ1-1, with TRBD1 matching 10 bases. CDR1 is MNHEY, CDR2 SVGEGT, per germline. There are 15 residues in the CDR3. DNA of the CDR3: TGTGCCAGCAGTGACAGGGGACAGGGGAACACTGGAGCTTTCTTT. It translates to CASSDRGQGNTGAFF.

At least ten counts were recorded for this clonotype. The chain combines TRBV7-9 with TRBJ2-7; D not resolved. The CDR3 has 13 residues. In germline, CDR1 is SEHNR, CDR2 FQNEAQ (reference sequence). With 6 bases removed from V and 0 bases from J, the gap between germline ends came to 9 bases. The CDR3 loop is CASSSPSSYEQYF. CDR3 bases: TGTGCCAGCAGTTCTCCGAGCTCCTACGAGCAGTACTTC.

The table lists this clonotype with many counts. V usage is TRBV27 and J usage is TRBJ2-7; maybe TRBD1 (6 bases). With 4 bases removed from V and 2 bases from J, the gap between germline ends came to 12 bases. This CDR3 is built from 14 residues. Germline CDR1 and CDR2: MNHEY and SMNVEV (reference sequence). DNA of the CDR3: TGTGCCAGCAGTTCTCGGACAGCTCCCTACGAGCAGTACTTC. Its protein product is CASSSRTAPYEQYF.

This clonotype appeared many times. The gene calls are TRBV7-9 and TRBJ2-7; a weak D match, TRBD2 (6 bases). This CDR3 contains 15 residues. CDR1 and CDR2 from the germline V gene are SEHNR and FQNEAQ (reference sequence). V lost 4 bases, J lost 2 bases, and 15 bases lay in between. This chain's CDR3 is CASSSTGLSTYEQYF. CDR3 coding DNA: TGTGCCAGCAGCTCAACGGGACTCTCCACCTACGAGCAGTACTTC.

The sample holds many counts of this clonotype. CDR3 amino acids: CASSLNSETQYF. Here the CDR3 DNA reads TGTGCCAGCAGCTTAAATTCGGAGACCCAGTACTTC. The chain carries TRBV7-2 and TRBJ2-5; the D is unclear. Germline-derived CDR1 and CDR2 are SGHTA and FQGNSA. The V and J ends lost 2 bases and 5 bases respectively, with 6 bases between them. The CDR3 runs to 12 residues. Drawing the rest from reference TRBV7-2 and TRBJ2-5, the complete variable domain is GAGVSQSPSNKVTEKGKDVELRCDPISGHTALYWYRQSLGQGLEFLIYFQGNSAPDKSGLPSDRFSAERTGGSVSTLTIQRTQQEDSAVYLCASSLNSETQYFGPGTRLLVL.

This clonotype was seen repeatedly, ten times or more. The genes are TRBV2 and TRBJ2-1; 9 positions agree with TRBD1. After removal of 10 bases from V and 8 bases from J, the junction contained 6 bases not matched to a gene. Germline V gene sequence: CDR1 SNHLY, CDR2 FYNNEI. The CDR3 has 12 residues. CDR3 amino acids: CATTRDRDEQFF. The CDR3 DNA reads TGTGCCACGACCCGGGACAGGGATGAGCAGTTCTTC.

The rearrangement links TRBV12-3 or TRBV12-4 to TRBJ1-1; D remains unclear. The CDR3 covers 16 residues. V lost 1 base, J lost 0 bases, and 12 bases lay in between. In nucleotides, the CDR3 is TGTGCCAGCAGTTTAGAGAGTACAGCTCTGAACACTGAAGCTTTCTTT. Amino acids: CASSLESTALNTEAFF.

The rearrangement links TRBV4-1 to TRBJ1-5; TRBD2 aligns across 7 bases. The J call may be incorrect, as the DNA end agrees better with TRBJ2-3. CDR1 and CDR2 (germline): MGHRA, YSYEKL. CDR3 length equals 16 residues. CDR3 sequence (DNA): TGCGCCAGCAGCTCCATGGACGGGAGGAACAATCAGCCCCAGTATTTT. Amino acid sequence: CASSSMDGRNNQPQYF.

The chain joins TRBV9 to TRBJ1-5; 9 nucleotides match TRBD1. Germline-derived CDR1 and CDR2 are SGDLS and YYNGEE. The trim removed 0 bases at V and 2 bases at J, leaving 0 bases unmatched. The CDR3 runs 15 residues. The CDR3 loop is CASSVGDRGNQPQHF. The CDR3 DNA follows: TGTGCCAGCAGCGTAGGGGACAGGGGCAATCAGCCCCAGCATTTT.

This clonotype was observed many times. The chain is built from TRBV29-1 and TRBJ1-1; D gene unclear. The CDR3 runs to 11 residues. With 4 bases removed from V and 1 base from J, the gap between germline ends came to 4 bases. Germline V gives CDR1 SQVTM, CDR2 ANQGSEA. CDR3 in DNA: TGCAGCGTTGGTCCGAACACTGAAGCTTTCTTT. It encodes CSVGPNTEAFF.

This clonotype was counted ten times or more. The chain uses TRBV12-3 or TRBV12-4 and TRBJ1-5; D call uncertain. The V gene lost 5 bases and the J gene lost 3 bases, with 11 bases spanning the gap. This CDR3 has 14 amino acids. CDR3 sequence reads: CASSPRDLNQPQHF. The CDR3 region has the DNA TGTGCCAGCAGTCCCCGGGATCTCAATCAGCCCCAGCATTTT.